Below, 30 T cell receptor beta chains from the same sample are listed, as sequenced in a study of blood T cell repertoires in COVID-19. Assay: immunoSEQ multiplex PCR; the TCRdb copy retains only in-frame clones and omits some. The table has some 150,000 clones, about 86% seen once. The source material was peripheral blood. These receptors came from a woman in her sixties with acute or convalescent COVID-19.

V and J are TRBV5-5 and TRBJ1-5, with D uncertain. The CDR3 has 13 amino acids. Trimming took off 1 base at V and 5 bases at J, with 7 bases between the two ends. Germline assignment: CDR1 SGHKS and CDR2 YYEKEE (reference sequence). CDR3 in amino acids: CASSLRGDQPQHF. The CDR3 nucleotides read TGTGCCAGCAGCTTGCGAGGAGATCAGCCCCAGCATTTT.

CDR3 nucleotide sequence: TGTGCCTGGAGCAACACAGATACGCAGTATTTT. Translating gives CAWSNTDTQYF. V is TRBV30 and J is TRBJ2-3; no clear D. The length of the CDR3 is 11 residues. Trimming cost V 3 bases and J 2 bases, with 3 bases left between them. The germline gives CDR1 GTSNPN, CDR2 SVGIG (reference sequence).

This clone has a handful of counts. The chain employs TRBV10-3 and TRBJ1-2; the match to TRBD1 covers 8 bases. The CDR3 contains 13 residues. The junction had 2 bases not matched to a gene; V was cut back by 6 bases and J by 2 bases. CDR1 ENHRY and CDR2 SYGVKD come from the germline V gene. The CDR3 loop is CAIRGQENYGYTF. The CDR3 DNA reads as TGTGCCATCAGGGGACAGGAAAACTATGGCTACACCTTC.

The chain couples TRBV30 to TRBJ1-1, with 10 bases lining up with TRBD1. Trimming cost V 7 bases and J 3 bases; bases outside gene matches: 5. There are 13 residues in the CDR3. CDR1 and CDR2 from the germline V gene are GTSNPN and SVGIG (reference sequence). The chain's CDR3 is CAYRTGGYTEAFF. CDR3 bases: TGTGCCTACCGGACAGGGGGTTACACTGAAGCTTTCTTT.

This rearrangement joins TRBV3-1 (or the pseudogene TRBV3-2) to TRBJ2-7, with 7 bases that match TRBD1. This CDR3 spans 13 amino acids. V shed 4 bases and J 6 bases; nucleotides not matched to a gene: 6. The germline V gene encodes CDR1 LGHDT and CDR2 YNNKEL (reference sequence). CDR3 nucleotides: TGTGCCAGCAGCCGGCCGGACAGGCGCGAGCAGTACTTC. Amino acids: CASSRPDRREQYF.

The chain recombines TRBV6-5 with TRBJ1-2; D remains unclear. The CDR3 is made up of 12 amino acids. Germline V gene lookup returns CDR1 MNHEY and CDR2 SVGAGI. V lost 7 bases and J lost 2, with 8 bases in between. For the CDR3, the DNA is TGTGCCAGCACCTCAGGAAACTATGGCTACACCTTC. Its protein is CASTSGNYGYTF.

The chain combines TRBV27 with TRBJ2-1; D remains unclear. CDR1 and CDR2 (germline): MNHEY, SMNVEV (reference sequence). This CDR3 is built from 16 residues. The V end was cut by 2 bases, the J end by 10 bases, with 21 bases between. Here the CDR3 DNA reads TGTGCCAGCAGTTTAAATTACGAGTTTTGGCGGAAGGAGCAGTTCTTC. The encoded protein is CASSLNYEFWRKEQFF.

The rearrangement links TRBV4-3 to TRBJ1-2, with a weak D call TRBD1 (5 bases). This CDR3 contains 16 residues. V was clipped by 0 bases and J by 8 bases, with 19 bases between them. Germline values: CDR1 LGHNA, CDR2 YSLEER. This CDR3 reads CASSQEIRREFGGYTF. The DNA for the CDR3 is TGCGCCAGCAGCCAAGAGATACGCAGGGAATTCGGGGGCTACACCTTC.

The rearrangement joins TRBV5-8 to TRBJ2-5; D remains ambiguous. This CDR3 comprises 12 residues. V shed 3 bases and J shed 2 bases, with 5 bases lying between them. Germline CDR1 is SGHTS and CDR2 is YDEGEE. CDR3 nucleotides: TGTGCCAGCAGCTCGGTACAAGAGACCCAGTACTTC. This codes for CASSSVQETQYF.

This chain joins TRBV30 and TRBJ1-1, with D uncertain. Looked up from germline, CDR1 is GTSNPN and CDR2 is SVGIG (reference sequence). This CDR3 region has 11 residues. The V and J ends lost 5 bases and 8 bases respectively, with 12 bases between them. CDR3 coding DNA: TGTGCCTGGGCCCCTCTCCGGGAAGCTTTCTTT. It encodes CAWAPLREAFF.

The chain has TRBV5-1 and TRBJ2-7, with 8 bases aligning to TRBD1. Germline lookup yields CDR1 SGHRS and CDR2 YFSETQ. The CDR3 extends over 15 amino acids. V shed 4 bases and J 2 bases; nucleotides not matched to a gene: 8. CDR3 sequence reads: CASSLTGQGTYEQYF. The CDR3 DNA follows: TGCGCCAGCAGCCTAACAGGACAGGGTACCTACGAGCAGTACTTC.

CDR3 DNA: TGTGCCAGCTCACTTAGGACAGGAGATTATCAGCCCCAGCATTTT. Amino acid sequence: CASSLRTGDYQPQHF. The rearrangement uses TRBV18 and TRBJ1-5; 7 bases agree with TRBD1. CDR1 KGHSH and CDR2 LQKENI come from the germline V gene. Trimming cost V 4 bases and J 5 bases; bases outside gene matches: 8. This CDR3 contains 15 residues. Looking up the rest from reference TRBV18 and TRBJ1-5 gives the full variable domain: NAGVMQNPRHLVRRRGQEARLRCSPMKGHSHVYWYRQLPEEGLKFMVYLQKENIIDESGMPKERFSAEFPKEGPSILRIQQVVRGDSAAYFCASSLRTGDYQPQHFGDGTRLSIL.

CDR3 DNA: TGTGCCACCAGCAGAGATCAAGGGGATTGGCAGCCCCAGCATTTT. Amino acids: CATSRDQGDWQPQHF. The V gene is TRBV15, the J gene TRBJ1-5; D is possibly TRBD1 (5 bases). This CDR3 comprises 15 residues. With 0 bases removed from V and 7 bases from J, the gap between germline ends came to 13 bases. Germline values: CDR1 LNHNV, CDR2 YYDKDF (reference sequence).

The chain carries TRBV19 and TRBJ2-3, with 10 positions matching TRBD2. The CDR3 totals 15 residues. Losses at the gene ends were 5 bases for V and 0 bases for J; bases not matched to a gene: 2. Germline V gene lookup returns CDR1 LNHDA and CDR2 SQIVND (reference sequence). The CDR3 bases are TGTGCCAGTAGTTCAGCGGGGGGGAGCACAGATACGCAGTATTTT. Protein sequence: CASSSAGGSTDTQYF.

V gene TRBV4-1 combines with J gene TRBJ1-2, with a tentative D call TRBD1 (5 bases). The CDR3 length is 14 residues. The V gene's germline CDR1 is MGHRA and CDR2 YSYEKL. V was shortened by 4 bases and J by 8 bases, with 17 bases between the two germline ends. CDR3 bases: TGCGCCAGCAGCCGTTACCAGGGTGGTCACGGCTACACCTTC. Its protein is CASSRYQGGHGYTF.

The chain carries TRBV20-1 and TRBJ2-2, with TRBD1 as a possible D gene (6 bases). CDR3 length: 16 amino acids. Trimming shortened V by 6 bases and J by 3 bases, and 20 bases separated the two germline ends. CDR1 and CDR2 from the germline V gene are DFQATT and SNEGSKA (reference sequence). The CDR3 loop is CSASRRWTAHTGELFF. CDR3 nucleotide sequence: TGCAGTGCGAGTCGGAGGTGGACAGCTCACACCGGGGAGCTGTTTTTT.

The rearrangement joins TRBV14 to TRBJ2-7, with no clear D. The germline gives CDR1 SGHDN, CDR2 FVKESK. The germline V and J ends were trimmed by 4 bases and 5 bases, with 18 bases remaining between them. The CDR3 covers 15 residues. The CDR3, as DNA: TGTGCCAGCAGCCCGCAGAGGCGCCATACCGACGAGCAGTACTTC. Its protein product is CASSPQRRHTDEQYF.

V gene TRBV5-4 combines with J gene TRBJ1-1; no firm D call. V lost 4 bases, J lost 5 bases, and 15 bases lay in between. The CDR3 extends over 14 amino acids. Germline CDR1 is SGHNT and CDR2 is YYREEE (reference sequence). The CDR3 here is CASSAGHTGTEAFF. DNA for the CDR3: TGTGCCAGCAGCGCCGGTCATACGGGGACTGAAGCTTTCTTT.

This clone appeared once. CDR3 in amino acids: CASSRVGNTEAFF. The CDR3 nucleotides read TGTGCCAGCAGTCGGGTGGGGAACACTGAAGCTTTCTTT. This chain joins TRBV11-2 and TRBJ1-1; D unresolved. Germline CDR1 SGHAT, CDR2 FQNNGV. V gave up 6 bases and J gave up 1 base, with 9 bases separating them. The CDR3 spans 13 residues.

The rearrangement links TRBV5-1 to TRBJ2-7; 13 bases line up with TRBD2. CDR1 SGHRS and CDR2 YFSETQ come from the germline V gene. The CDR3 loop spans 15 amino acids. The V segment lost 4 bases and the J segment 3 bases; nucleotides outside the gene matches: 4. CDR3 residues: CASSGTSGGDYEQYF. In nucleotides, the CDR3 is TGCGCCAGCAGCGGTACTAGCGGGGGGGACTACGAGCAGTACTTC.

The chain recombines TRBV18 with TRBJ2-2, with a possible D match to TRBD2 (6 bases). This CDR3 spans 15 amino acids. V shed 0 bases and J shed 3 bases, with 8 bases lying between them. Germline CDR1 KGHSH, CDR2 LQKENI. DNA of the CDR3: TGTGCCAGCTCACCACCAGTAGCGGACACCGGGGAGCTGTTTTTT. Its translation is CASSPPVADTGELFF.

Worth noting for this clone: One junction end disagrees with the germline gene, perhaps due to a read error. The rearrangement joins TRBV7-3 to TRBJ1-1, with 8 nucleotides matching TRBD1. CDR1 and CDR2 from the germline V gene are SGHTA and FQGTGA. The CDR3 runs to 14 residues. The CDR3 nucleotides read TGTGCCAGCAGCCTAACAGGGGGTCCCACTGAAGCTTTCTTT. This codes for CASSLTGGPTEAFF.

J is TRBJ2-1 and V is TRBV9; 7 bases line up with TRBD2. Germline V gene sequence: CDR1 SGDLS, CDR2 YYNGEE. Trimming at V came to 3 bases and at J to 0 bases, leaving 6 bases not matched to a gene. The CDR3 length is 16 residues. For the CDR3, the DNA is TGTGCCAGCAGCGCTGCAGCGGGGAGCTCCTACAATGAGCAGTTCTTC. Protein product: CASSAAAGSSYNEQFF.

This chain links TRBV5-1 with TRBJ1-1, with TRBD1 identical over 9 bases. This CDR3 comprises 14 residues. V lost 4 bases to trimming and J lost 0 bases; unmatched junction nucleotides: 1. CDR1 is SGHRS, CDR2 YFSETQ, per germline. CDR3 sequence (DNA): TGCGCCAGCAGCGGACAGGGGATGAACACTGAAGCTTTCTTT. This translates into CASSGQGMNTEAFF.

The rearrangement links TRBV11-2 to TRBJ2-1, with 8 bases aligning to TRBD2. V was pared by 3 bases and J by 6 bases, with 4 bases of the junction left unmatched. The CDR3 loop spans 14 amino acids. Germline values: CDR1 SGHAT, CDR2 FQNNGV. In DNA form, the CDR3 reads TGTGCCAGCAGCTTCGGCGGGGGGAGCAATGAGCAGTTCTTC. This translates into CASSFGGGSNEQFF.

V and J are TRBV5-1 and TRBJ1-2; 8 nucleotides match TRBD1. Germline CDR1 is SGHRS and CDR2 is YFSETQ. Trimming took 5 bases from V and 7 from J; bases not matched to a gene: 10. The CDR3 is 14 amino acids. The CDR3 sequence is CASSNPTGAPGYTF. The CDR3, as DNA: TGCGCCAGCAGTAACCCGACAGGGGCCCCTGGCTACACCTTC.

This clone was detected only a few times. V usage is TRBV10-3 and J usage is TRBJ2-7; 8 nucleotides line up with TRBD1. The CDR3 is 17 residues long. Germline trimming cut 0 bases from V and 2 bases from J; bases unmatched to any gene: 9. Germline lookup yields CDR1 ENHRY and CDR2 SYGVKD. CDR3 protein: CAISESRTGRLTYEQYF. The CDR3 nucleotides are TGTGCCATCAGTGAGTCGAGGACAGGGCGTTTAACCTACGAGCAGTACTTC.

The chain joins TRBV2 to TRBJ2-7; possible D gene TRBD1, 5 bases. CDR1 is SNHLY and CDR2 is FYNNEI in the germline V gene. V shed 3 bases and J shed 0 bases, with 9 bases lying between them. The CDR3 sequence is 14 residues long. The CDR3 region is CASSDNDSSYEQYF. CDR3 nucleotide sequence: TGTGCCAGCAGTGACAACGACAGCTCCTACGAGCAGTACTTC.

The chain combines TRBV7-2 with TRBJ2-2; 11 nucleotides agree with TRBD1. With V trimmed by 4 bases and J by 2 bases, 3 bases remained unmatched. The CDR3 spans 16 residues. Germline V gene lookup returns CDR1 SGHTA and CDR2 FQGNSA. The CDR3 coding sequence is TGTGCCAGCAGCTCGGGACAGGGGGTTAACACCGGGGAGCTGTTTTTT. This encodes CASSSGQGVNTGELFF.

V and J are TRBV4-1 and TRBJ2-1, with unresolved D. From germline, CDR1 is MGHRA and CDR2 YSYEKL. V lost 1 base and J lost 4, with 14 bases in between. CDR3 length equals 16 residues. The CDR3 DNA is TGCGCCAGCAGCCAAGCGGTGACAACTGGATACAATGAGCAGTTCTTC. It codes for CASSQAVTTGYNEQFF.